The 32 T cell receptor beta chains reported below all come from one sample, sequenced in a study of neoadjuvant anti-PD-1 for oral cavity cancer. Using immunoSEQ multiplex PCR, the repertoire was profiled, and TCRdb retains in-frame clones only, with some absent. Among 11,000 to 15,000 clones, less than 80% were seen once, and the ten largest hold just under 3%. The time point was: after neoadjuvant nivolumab, at surgical resection. This sample comprised PBMCs, obtained after nivolumab (anti-PD-1) treatment. The receptors derive from a person aged 35-79 years with oral cavity squamous cell carcinoma.

The sample holds a few counts of this clone. The genes are TRBV7-9 and TRBJ2-1; D uncertain. This CDR3 is 11 amino acids long. V lost 5 bases, J lost 7 bases, and 6 bases lay in between. Per germline, CDR1 SEHNR and CDR2 FQNEAQ (reference sequence). The DNA for the CDR3 is TGTGCCAGCAGCCCTCATAATGAGCAGTTCTTC. Amino acid sequence: CASSPHNEQFF.

The chain recombines TRBV15 with TRBJ2-7; the D is unclear. The CDR3 sequence is 10 residues long. Germline lookup yields CDR1 LNHNV and CDR2 YYDKDF (reference sequence). Trimming shortened V by 11 bases and J by 1 base, and 6 bases separated the two germline ends. The CDR3 loop is CAGESYEQYF. The CDR3 DNA reads TGTGCCGGGGAATCCTACGAGCAGTACTTC.

The J gene is TRBJ1-1, the V gene TRBV4-1, with 8 positions matching TRBD1. V lost 5 bases and J lost 1; bases outside the gene matches: 6. In germline, CDR1 is MGHRA, CDR2 YSYEKL. The CDR3 spans 15 residues. The CDR3 here is CASSGHRGTNTEAFF. Here the CDR3 DNA reads TGCGCCAGCAGCGGTCACAGGGGGACGAACACTGAAGCTTTCTTT.

This chain uses TRBV2 with TRBJ2-1; TRBD2 agrees at 8 bases. The trim removed 6 bases at V and 8 bases at J, leaving 15 bases unmatched. The CDR3 consists of 16 residues. CDR1 is SNHLY and CDR2 is FYNNEI in the germline V gene. CDR3 protein: CASSDRGSGGEDEQFF. The CDR3, as DNA: TGTGCCAGCAGCGACCGAGGAAGCGGGGGCGAGGATGAGCAGTTCTTC.

This chain uses TRBV5-1 with TRBJ2-4, with D perhaps TRBD2 (6 bases). Trimming removed 0 bases at V and 5 bases at J, with 18 bases between. Germline V lookup: CDR1 SGHRS, CDR2 YFSETQ. CDR3 length: 17 amino acids. As DNA, the CDR3 is TGCGCCAGCAGCTTGGCCTACACGGGAGAAGGGCAAAACATTCAGTACTTC. Translated, it gives CASSLAYTGEGQNIQYF.

The chain combines TRBV5-8 with TRBJ2-1; D might be TRBD2 (6 bases). Trimming pared 0 bases from V and 7 bases from J, leaving 14 bases between. Germline assignment: CDR1 SGHTS and CDR2 YDEGEE. This CDR3 contains 15 residues. This CDR3 is CASSLGPGEYNEQFF. DNA of the CDR3: TGTGCCAGCAGCTTGGGGCCGGGAGAGTATAATGAGCAGTTCTTC.

The chain couples TRBV10-3 to TRBJ1-5, with a tentative D call TRBD1 (6 bases). Germline CDR1 ENHRY, CDR2 SYGVKD. V was cut by 3 bases and J by 4 bases, with 19 bases left in between. The CDR3 sequence is 17 residues long. CDR3 sequence: CAISDHRLAGANQPQHF. CDR3 in DNA: TGTGCCATCAGTGACCATCGCTTAGCAGGGGCTAATCAGCCCCAGCATTTT.

This clone was observed a handful of times. The chain employs TRBV19 and TRBJ1-4, with D tentatively TRBD1 (5 bases). The CDR3 has 15 amino acids. The V end lost 6 bases, the J end lost 2 bases, and 13 bases lay between the germline ends. CDR1 LNHDA and CDR2 SQIVND come from the germline V gene (reference sequence). Here the CDR3 DNA reads TGTGCCAGTAGGGAGGGGACGGCGACTAATGAAAAACTGTTTTTT. It translates to CASREGTATNEKLFF.

This rearrangement joins TRBV5-6 to TRBJ2-1, with TRBD2 as a possible D gene (6 bases). Trimming took off 0 bases at V and 4 bases at J, with 11 bases between the two ends. The CDR3 has 15 residues. CDR1 SGHDT and CDR2 YYEEEE come from the germline V gene. Here the CDR3 reads CASSLVKEGYNEQFF. The CDR3 nucleotides read TGTGCCAGCAGCTTGGTGAAGGAGGGTTACAATGAGCAGTTCTTC.

This chain uses TRBV2 with TRBJ2-7; perhaps TRBD1 as D (6 bases). Deletions cut 0 bases from V and 1 base from J, with 10 bases between. CDR1 and CDR2 (germline): SNHLY, FYNNEI. This CDR3 spans 15 amino acids. The CDR3 sequence: CASSEARQASYEQYF. In nucleotides, the CDR3 is TGTGCCAGCAGTGAAGCACGACAGGCGTCCTACGAGCAGTACTTC.

The gene calls are TRBV9 and TRBJ1-2; no clear D gene. Trimming cost V 4 bases and J 2 bases, with 12 bases left between them. CDR3 length: 14 residues. Germline CDR1 SGDLS, CDR2 YYNGEE. The CDR3 reads CASSPPHINYGYTF. The CDR3 nucleotides read TGTGCCAGCAGCCCCCCACATATCAACTATGGCTACACCTTC. Based on the CDR3 plus reference TRBV9 and TRBJ1-2, the full variable domain is DSGVTQTPKHLITATGQRVTLRCSPRSGDLSVYWYQQSLDQGLQFLIQYYNGEERAKGNILERFSAQQFPDLHSELNLSSLELGDSALYFCASSPPHINYGYTFGSGTRLTVV.

This chain links TRBV5-1 with TRBJ2-5; the match to TRBD2 covers 8 bases. With the DNA end fitting TRBJ2-7 better, the J assignment may be wrong. The CDR3 is 15 amino acids. Per germline, CDR1 SGHRS and CDR2 YFSETQ. In DNA form, the CDR3 reads TGCGCCAGCAGCATCGAGAGCGGGAGAGGATACGAGCAGTACTTC. Its protein product is CASSIESGRGYEQYF.

This chain joins TRBV19 and TRBJ2-6; no firm D call. This CDR3 has 11 residues. Looked up from germline, CDR1 is LNHDA and CDR2 is SQIVND (reference sequence). Between the trimmed V and J ends, which lost 8 bases and 1 base, there was a span of 0 bases. This CDR3 reads CASSGANVLTF. The CDR3 coding sequence is TGTGCCAGTTCTGGGGCCAACGTCCTGACTTTC.

The V and J genes are TRBV30 and TRBJ1-4; D remains unclear. Germline V lookup: CDR1 GTSNPN, CDR2 SVGIG (reference sequence). This CDR3 has 12 amino acids. Between the trimmed V and J ends, which lost 0 bases and 7 bases, there was a span of 6 bases. CDR3 DNA: TGTGCCTGGAGTGTATCCCCTGAAAAACTGTTTTTT. Amino acid sequence: CAWSVSPEKLFF. The variable domain in full, completed from reference TRBV30 and TRBJ1-4, reads SQTIHQWPATLVQPVGSPLSLECTVEGTSNPNLYWYRQAAGRGLQLLFYSVGIGQISSEVPQNLSASRPQDRQFILSSKKLLLSDSGFYLCAWSVSPEKLFFGSGTQLSVL.

The rearrangement joins TRBV6-1 to TRBJ1-5; D gene unclear. The CDR3 sequence is 14 residues long. V was shortened by 10 bases and J by 0 bases, with 13 bases between the two germline ends. Germline lookup yields CDR1 MNHNS and CDR2 SASEGT. The CDR3 is CAIHSPYSNQPQHF. The CDR3 nucleotides read TGTGCCATACACAGTCCTTATAGCAATCAGCCCCAGCATTTT.

The chain joins TRBV5-5 to TRBJ1-5, with 8 bases aligning to TRBD1. Germline-derived CDR1 and CDR2 are SGHKS and YYEKEE (reference sequence). The CDR3 totals 15 residues. V lost 4 bases, J lost 3 bases, and 6 bases stayed unmatched. CDR3 amino acids: CASSHDRGVNQPQHF. The CDR3 nucleotides read TGTGCCAGCAGCCATGACAGGGGCGTCAATCAGCCCCAGCATTTT.

The chain combines TRBV4-2 with TRBJ2-6; 12 nucleotides align to TRBD2. V dropped 3 bases and J dropped 3; count of bases not matched to a gene: 9. The CDR3 covers 19 residues. Germline V gene data show CDR1 as LGHNA and CDR2 as YNFKEQ. CDR3 in amino acids: CASSHETSGSLGGANVLTF. The CDR3 region has the DNA TGTGCCAGCAGCCACGAGACTAGCGGGAGCCTGGGTGGGGCCAACGTCCTGACTTTC.

The chain links TRBV6-5 to TRBJ2-2, with TRBD1 identical over 7 bases. The germline V gene has CDR1 MNHEY and CDR2 SVGAGI. CDR3 length equals 14 residues. Trimming took 6 bases from V and 4 from J; bases not matched to a gene: 5. CDR3 bases: TGTGCCAGCAGAGACAGGGTTGGCACCGGGGAGCTGTTTTTT. Encoded protein: CASRDRVGTGELFF.

The table lists this clone with a few counts. The rearrangement uses TRBV7-8 and TRBJ2-5; the D call may be TRBD1 or TRBD2 (6 bases each). From germline, CDR1 is SGHVS and CDR2 FQNEAQ. The CDR3 totals 18 residues. V dropped 3 bases and J dropped 1 base, with 21 bases sitting between them. As DNA, the CDR3 is TGTGCCAGCAGCTTGGGAAGGGGGGAATTAGGCGCCCAAGAGACCCAGTACTTC. This encodes CASSLGRGELGAQETQYF.

The chain combines TRBV11-1 with TRBJ1-1; 9 nucleotides align to TRBD1. The V segment lost 4 bases and the J segment 0 bases; nucleotides outside the gene matches: 0. The CDR3 contains 14 residues. Germline V lookup: CDR1 SGHAT, CDR2 FQDESV (reference sequence). The CDR3 loop reads CASSWTGVNTEAFF. CDR3 bases: TGTGCCAGCAGCTGGACAGGGGTGAACACTGAAGCTTTCTTT.

V usage is TRBV28 and J usage is TRBJ1-2, with D possibly TRBD1 on 6 matching bases. The CDR3 sequence is 15 residues long. Germline V gene lookup returns CDR1 MDHEN and CDR2 SYDVKM. V was shortened by 2 bases and J by 1 base, with 11 bases between the two germline ends. CDR3 residues: CASSLPPRGNYGYTF. DNA of the CDR3: TGTGCCAGCAGTTTACCCCCCAGGGGTAACTATGGCTACACCTTC.

The chain couples TRBV11-1 to TRBJ2-1; D perhaps matches TRBD1 (7 bases). CDR3 size: 14 residues. Trimming took off 10 bases at V and 7 bases at J, with 20 bases between the two ends. Germline CDR1 reads SGHAT; CDR2 reads FQDESV (reference sequence). The CDR3 region has the DNA TGTGCCACCGCTCAGGGGGGAGCGTGGAATGAGCAGTTCTTC. Translation gives CATAQGGAWNEQFF.

The V gene is TRBV10-3, the J gene TRBJ2-5, with D unclear. The CDR3 runs to 12 residues. Trimming took off 3 bases at V and 3 bases at J, with 5 bases between the two ends. The germline gives CDR1 ENHRY, CDR2 SYGVKD. DNA of the CDR3: TGTGCCATCAGTGATGGGGAAGAGACCCAGTACTTC. Its protein is CAISDGEETQYF.

The V gene is TRBV10-3, the J gene TRBJ2-3; the D gene is possibly TRBD2 (6 bases). Germline lookup yields CDR1 ENHRY and CDR2 SYGVKD. The CDR3 covers 11 residues. The chain's CDR3 is CASGAGDTQYF. The CDR3 DNA reads as TGTGCGTCCGGAGCGGGAGATACGCAGTATTTT.

The CDR3 region has the DNA TGTGCCAGCAGCTTCGCGGGGACTAGCGGGAGGGCTACGCAGTATTTT. Encoded protein: CASSFAGTSGRATQYF. The chain uses TRBV7-2 and TRBJ2-3; 16 bases line up with TRBD2. In germline, CDR1 is SGHTA, CDR2 FQGNSA. The CDR3 runs 16 residues. Trimming cost V 3 bases and J 8 bases; bases outside gene matches: 5.

The chain couples TRBV28 to TRBJ2-2; no clear D gene. Germline V gene lookup returns CDR1 MDHEN and CDR2 SYDVKM. Deletions cut 10 bases from V and 1 base from J, with 10 bases between. The CDR3 spans 13 residues. DNA for the CDR3: TGTGCCACTAAATGGGGGAACACCGGGGAGCTGTTTTTT. Protein: CATKWGNTGELFF. The entire variable domain, with the rest obtained from reference TRBV28 and TRBJ2-2, is as follows: DVKVTQSSRYLVKRTGEKVFLECVQDMDHENMFWYRQDPGLGLRLIYFSYDVKMKEKGDIPEGYSVSREKKERFSLILESASTNQTSMYLCATKWGNTGELFFGEGSRLTVL.

A few counts support this clone. This sequence joins TRBV27 and TRBJ2-5; D possibly matches TRBD1 or TRBD2 (5 bases each). V shed 1 base and J shed 4 bases, with 16 bases lying between them. The CDR3 has 16 residues. The V gene's germline CDR1 is MNHEY and CDR2 SMNVEV (reference sequence). The CDR3 region has the DNA TGTGCCAGCAGTTTATGGGGGTCCAACCTCATAGAGACCCAGTACTTC. This encodes CASSLWGSNLIETQYF.

V gene TRBV30 combines with J gene TRBJ2-5; D gene unclear. CDR3 length: 11 amino acids. The V end lost 0 bases, the J end lost 10 bases, and 9 bases lay between the germline ends. Germline V gives CDR1 GTSNPN, CDR2 SVGIG (reference sequence). CDR3 sequence (DNA): TGTGCCTGGAGTGTACATAGCCTCCAGTACTTC. Protein: CAWSVHSLQYF.

The genes are TRBV5-1 and TRBJ1-1; 8 bases map to TRBD1. V shed 3 bases, J shed 5 bases, and the junction held 3 bases outside the gene matches. From germline, CDR1 is SGHRS and CDR2 YFSETQ. This CDR3 region has 13 residues. The CDR3 DNA sequence: TGCGCCAGCAGCTCTACAGGGGGTACTGAAGCTTTCTTT. This translates into CASSSTGGTEAFF.

The J gene is TRBJ1-1, the V gene TRBV30; tentatively, D is TRBD1 (5 bases). Germline V gene sequence: CDR1 GTSNPN, CDR2 SVGIG (reference sequence). This CDR3 comprises 16 residues. Trimming pared 4 bases from V and 1 base from J, leaving 19 bases between. The CDR3 sequence is CAWTKGAAARNTEAFF. CDR3 DNA sequence: TGTGCCTGGACTAAAGGGGCGGCAGCAAGGAACACTGAAGCTTTCTTT.

A few counts support this clone. The chain joins TRBV11-1 to TRBJ2-7, with D perhaps TRBD2 (5 bases). V was trimmed by 5 bases and J by 7 bases, leaving 18 bases between them. This CDR3 spans 14 amino acids. Germline-derived CDR1 and CDR2 are SGHAT and FQDESV (reference sequence). CDR3 nucleotide sequence: TGTGCCAGCAGCCCCGTCGGGAACTCAAGGGAGCAGTACTTC. Translated: CASSPVGNSREQYF.

J is TRBJ2-2 and V is TRBV6-6, with a tentative D call TRBD1 (5 bases). V shed 10 bases and J shed 3 bases, with 9 bases lying between them. The germline gives CDR1 MNHNY, CDR2 SVGAGI (reference sequence). The CDR3 is 12 residues long. The CDR3 DNA sequence: TGTGCCATCGAGACAGACACCGGGGAGCTGTTTTTT. It specifies CAIETDTGELFF.